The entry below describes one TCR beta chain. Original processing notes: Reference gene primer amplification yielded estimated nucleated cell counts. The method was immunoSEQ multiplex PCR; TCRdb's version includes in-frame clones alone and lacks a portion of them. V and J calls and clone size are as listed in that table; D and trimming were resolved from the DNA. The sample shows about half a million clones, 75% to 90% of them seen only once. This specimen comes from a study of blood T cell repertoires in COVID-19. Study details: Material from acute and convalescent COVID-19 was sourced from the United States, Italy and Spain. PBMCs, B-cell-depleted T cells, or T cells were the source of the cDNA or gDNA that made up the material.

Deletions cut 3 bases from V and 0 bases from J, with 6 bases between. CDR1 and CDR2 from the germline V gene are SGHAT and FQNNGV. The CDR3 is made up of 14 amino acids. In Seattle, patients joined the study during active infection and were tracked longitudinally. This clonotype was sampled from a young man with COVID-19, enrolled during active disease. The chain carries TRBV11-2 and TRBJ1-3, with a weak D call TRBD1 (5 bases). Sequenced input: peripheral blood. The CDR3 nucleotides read TGTGCCAGCAGCTTTGGGGCCTCTGGAAACACCATATATTTT. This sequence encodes CASSFGASGNTIYF.